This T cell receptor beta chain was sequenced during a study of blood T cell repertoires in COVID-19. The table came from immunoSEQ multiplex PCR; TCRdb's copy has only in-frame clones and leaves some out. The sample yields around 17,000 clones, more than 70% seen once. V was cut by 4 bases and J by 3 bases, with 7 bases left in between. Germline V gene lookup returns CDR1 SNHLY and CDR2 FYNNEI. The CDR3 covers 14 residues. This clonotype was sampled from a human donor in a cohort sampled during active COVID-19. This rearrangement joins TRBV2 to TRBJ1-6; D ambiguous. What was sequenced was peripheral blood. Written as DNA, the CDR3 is TGTGCCAGCAGTGTGGAGGTCTATAATTCACCCCTCCACTTT. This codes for CASSVEVYNSPLHF.